Following are 23 T cell receptor beta chains from one sample sequenced in a study of cytomegalovirus exposure and HLA in healthy donors (dated by TCRdb to the late 2010s). The method was the immunoSEQ multiplex PCR assay. A mixture of 60 forward primers for TCR Vbeta segments and 13 reverse primers for TCR Jbeta segments was used in the multiplex PCR. Imported from immuneACCESS, the table was reduced by TCRdb to in-frame sequences with V and J called. These copies leave out some clones; in studies compared against another copy, an unresolved V gene accounts for under half, and the cause of the remainder is not known. The sample table shows approximately 150,000 clones, and 65% to 70% are seen once. In total, the top ten clones hold 10% of the sample. The sequencing input was PBMCs. These receptors were taken from a man aged 25 to 40 in good health and CMV-seropositive.

The V call is TRBV19, the J call TRBJ1-1; D gene unclear. Trimming pared 1 base from V and 4 bases from J, leaving 10 bases between. Germline-derived CDR1 and CDR2 are LNHDA and SQIVND (reference sequence). There are 14 residues in the CDR3. Here the CDR3 reads CASSIVRGITEAFF. The CDR3 DNA follows: TGTGCCAGTAGTATAGTACGGGGTATCACTGAAGCTTTCTTT.

The CDR3 coding sequence is TGTGCCAGCAGCCACCGACTAGCGGGAGGGCGGGAGCAGTACTTC. This gives the protein CASSHRLAGGREQYF. This rearrangement joins TRBV4-2 to TRBJ2-7; 14 bases line up with TRBD2. J lost 7 bases, V lost 3 bases, and 5 bases had no gene match. The CDR3 contains 15 residues. The germline CDR1 and CDR2 sequences are LGHNA and YNFKEQ.

V and J are TRBV7-9 and TRBJ1-1; 9 positions match TRBD1. This CDR3 contains 15 residues. CDR1 SEHNR and CDR2 FQNEAQ come from the germline V gene (reference sequence). J lost 4 bases, V lost 4 bases, and 7 bases had no gene match. This chain's CDR3 is CASSSRDRVFTEAFF. CDR3 DNA: TGTGCCAGCAGCTCCAGGGACAGGGTGTTCACTGAAGCTTTCTTT.

The chain carries TRBV7-9 and TRBJ1-3; D is undetermined. The V end was cut by 6 bases, the J end by 1 base, with 7 bases between. CDR1 and CDR2 (germline): SEHNR, FQNEAQ (reference sequence). The CDR3 totals 13 residues. Written as DNA, the CDR3 is TGTGCCAGCAGAGCTAGGTCTGGAAACACCATATATTTT. The encoded protein is CASRARSGNTIYF.

V and J are TRBV19 and TRBJ2-6; no clear D. This CDR3 has 13 amino acids. Trimming left V 9 bases short and J 1 base short, with 7 bases between. Germline lookup yields CDR1 LNHDA and CDR2 SQIVND (reference sequence). DNA for the CDR3: TGTGCCAGCGGTATGTCTGGGGCCAACGTCCTGACTTTC. Protein: CASGMSGANVLTF.

The CDR3 is CASSLDSGELFF. The CDR3, as DNA: TGCGCCAGCAGCTTGGACTCCGGGGAGCTGTTTTTT. This chain connects TRBV5-1 to TRBJ2-2; D remains ambiguous. This CDR3 has 12 residues. The germline V gene encodes CDR1 SGHRS and CDR2 YFSETQ. V lost 0 bases to trimming and J lost 6 bases, with 3 bases between them.

A few counts support this clone. The chain couples TRBV10-3 to TRBJ2-5, with TRBD2 as a possible D gene (5 bases). The germline CDR1 and CDR2 sequences are ENHRY and SYGVKD. This CDR3 comprises 12 residues. Trimming took off 4 bases at V and 10 bases at J, with 13 bases between the two ends. CDR3 DNA: TGTGCCATCAGTGGGGCCCCCGGGGACCAGTACTTC. Encoded protein: CAISGAPGDQYF.

The gene calls are TRBV11-2 and TRBJ1-2, with 9 nucleotides matching TRBD1. CDR3 length: 15 amino acids. Germline V gene lookup returns CDR1 SGHAT and CDR2 FQNNGV. Losses at the gene ends were 3 bases for V and 6 bases for J; bases not matched to a gene: 8. The CDR3 DNA reads as TGTGCCAGCAGCTTCCAACCGGGACAGGGTCATGGCTACACCTTC. The encoded protein is CASSFQPGQGHGYTF.

This chain connects TRBV7-9 to TRBJ2-2; D is unclear. Trimming took off 5 bases at V and 6 bases at J, with 7 bases between the two ends. CDR3 length equals 12 residues. The germline V gene has CDR1 SEHNR and CDR2 FQNEAQ (reference sequence). CDR3: CASSNLPGELFF. The CDR3 bases are TGTGCCAGCAGCAATCTCCCCGGGGAGCTGTTTTTT.

The chain is built from TRBV10-3 and TRBJ2-3; a possible D gene is TRBD2 (5 bases). Trimming removed 3 bases at V and 5 bases at J, with 12 bases between. The CDR3 extends over 14 amino acids. Per germline, CDR1 ENHRY and CDR2 SYGVKD. CDR3 in amino acids: CAISDGSSGDTQYF. The CDR3 region has the DNA TGTGCCATCAGTGATGGGAGCTCGGGAGATACGCAGTATTTT.

This sequence joins TRBV11-2 and TRBJ1-1, with D unclear. The CDR3 extends over 15 amino acids. Deletions cut 5 bases from V and 0 bases from J, with 13 bases between. Germline assignment: CDR1 SGHAT and CDR2 FQNNGV. The CDR3 reads CASSLSPVLNTEAFF. CDR3 sequence (DNA): TGTGCCAGCAGCCTGAGTCCGGTCTTGAACACTGAAGCTTTCTTT.

The V and J genes are TRBV27 and TRBJ1-6, with 9 bases fitting TRBD1. Germline lookup yields CDR1 MNHEY and CDR2 SMNVEV (reference sequence). Trimming at V came to 2 bases and at J to 10 bases, leaving 6 bases not matched to a gene. The CDR3 contains 15 residues. The chain's CDR3 is CASSLIQGARSPLHF. In DNA, the CDR3 is TGTGCCAGCAGTTTAATACAGGGGGCGCGATCACCCCTCCACTTT.

This clone was detected a few times. This chain links TRBV5-1 with TRBJ2-7; 7 bases map to TRBD2. This CDR3 contains 16 residues. Germline V gene data show CDR1 as SGHRS and CDR2 as YFSETQ. V shed 0 bases, J shed 3 bases, and the junction held 9 bases outside the gene matches. CDR3 in DNA: TGCGCCAGCAGCTTGGCCGTCAGCGGGGACGACTACGAGCAGTACTTC. It specifies CASSLAVSGDDYEQYF.

The V gene is TRBV5-4, the J gene TRBJ2-7; 7 bases agree with TRBD2. Trimming cost V 4 bases and J 5 bases; bases outside gene matches: 12. CDR1 is SGHNT, CDR2 YYREEE, per germline (reference sequence). The CDR3 contains 15 residues. CDR3 nucleotide sequence: TGTGCCAGCAGCCCGACTAGCCCGGTTACCGACGAGCAGTACTTC. This encodes CASSPTSPVTDEQYF.

V and J are TRBV4-2 and TRBJ2-2; tentative D call: TRBD2 (6 bases). This CDR3 is built from 15 residues. Trimming took off 0 bases at V and 6 bases at J, with 11 bases between the two ends. CDR1 and CDR2 from the germline V gene are LGHNA and YNFKEQ. The CDR3 DNA reads TGTGCCAGCAGCCAAGACCGGGGGAGCTCCGGGGAGCTGTTTTTT. Its protein is CASSQDRGSSGELFF.

This clone was seen once. This chain links TRBV5-1 with TRBJ1-6, with 7 bases matching TRBD1. V gave up 1 base and J gave up 5 bases; unmatched junction bases: 3. Germline V gene data show CDR1 as SGHRS and CDR2 as YFSETQ. The CDR3 is made up of 15 amino acids. The CDR3 DNA is TGCGCCAGCAGCTTGCGGACAGGAGATAATTCACCCCTCCACTTT. It encodes CASSLRTGDNSPLHF.

V gene TRBV9 combines with J gene TRBJ2-1, with 7 bases lining up with TRBD1. V was pared by 3 bases and J by 6 bases, with 6 bases of the junction left unmatched. Germline-derived CDR1 and CDR2 are SGDLS and YYNGEE. This CDR3 contains 14 residues. CDR3 protein: CASSETTGLNEQFF. The DNA of the CDR3 is TGTGCCAGCAGCGAAACGACAGGGCTCAATGAGCAGTTCTTC.

The rearrangement joins TRBV5-1 to TRBJ2-2; TRBD2 aligns across 8 bases. The trim removed 1 base at V and 5 bases at J, leaving 7 bases unmatched. The germline V gene encodes CDR1 SGHRS and CDR2 YFSETQ. This CDR3 comprises 16 residues. The CDR3 nucleotides are TGCGCCAGCAGCTTGAACACAGCGGGAGCAACCGGGGAGCTGTTTTTT. Protein product: CASSLNTAGATGELFF.

The chain is built from TRBV28 and TRBJ2-2; the D is unclear. CDR1 and CDR2 from the germline V gene are MDHEN and SYDVKM. The CDR3 contains 13 residues. V dropped 2 bases and J dropped 7 bases, with 8 bases sitting between them. The CDR3 loop reads CASSLTQIGELFF. CDR3 DNA sequence: TGTGCCAGCAGTTTAACACAGATCGGGGAGCTGTTTTTT.

CDR3 region: CASSLASTYNEQFF. In nucleotides, the CDR3 is TGTGCCAGCAGCTTGGCTAGCACGTACAATGAGCAGTTCTTC. The chain couples TRBV5-8 to TRBJ2-1; a weak D match, TRBD2 (5 bases). Germline V lookup: CDR1 SGHTS, CDR2 YDEGEE. Trimming pared 0 bases from V and 4 bases from J, leaving 8 bases between. The CDR3 sequence is 14 residues long.

This chain links TRBV7-9 with TRBJ2-5; D may be TRBD2 (5 bases). V dropped 0 bases and J dropped 5 bases, with 7 bases sitting between them. CDR1 is SEHNR and CDR2 is FQNEAQ in the germline V gene (reference sequence). The CDR3 loop spans 13 amino acids. This CDR3 is CASSLAGGETQYF. CDR3 DNA: TGTGCCAGCAGCTTAGCCGGAGGCGAGACCCAGTACTTC.

The rearrangement links TRBV19 to TRBJ2-4, with TRBD1 identical over 9 bases. The CDR3 runs 14 residues. J lost 6 bases, V lost 10 bases, and 10 bases had no gene match. Germline assignment: CDR1 LNHDA and CDR2 SQIVND (reference sequence). The CDR3 here is CATATGTGSNIQYF. For the CDR3, the DNA is TGTGCCACCGCTACCGGGACAGGGTCAAACATTCAGTACTTC.

The V call is TRBV30, the J call TRBJ1-3; D is possibly TRBD1 (5 bases). This CDR3 region has 17 residues. Germline V lookup: CDR1 GTSNPN, CDR2 SVGIG (reference sequence). Trimming stripped 1 base from V and 0 bases from J, with 16 bases between. CDR3 sequence (DNA): TGTGCCTGGAGTGAGGTAGGAGGGACCTTCTCTGGAAACACCATATATTTT. Amino acids: CAWSEVGGTFSGNTIYF.